This T cell receptor beta chain came from a study of shared clonotypes between healthy human individuals. Study details: Three plates each covered CD4 naive and memory; CD8 naive two, CD8 memory one.

Germline V gene lookup returns CDR1 SGHRS and CDR2 YFSETQ. The CDR3 has 14 residues. Concerning this clone: The antigen is undetermined. Mismatch with germline at one junction end may stem from a read error. Other nucleotide sequences in the sample specify the same CDR3.

It was into CD45RA+ naive and CD45RA-negative memory subsets that the CD4+ cells were split. Sequenced by immunoSEQ multiplex PCR; TCRdb stores in-frame clones only, minus some. The repertoire holds about 680,000 clones, about 74% seen once, with 1.7% in the top ten. Study-wide findings and caveats: The represented genetic and exposure-history diversity was limited by the small number of donors.

This chain uses TRBV5-1 with TRBJ1-3; possibly TRBD1 for D (6 bases). The clonotype comes from a woman aged 30 to 39 in good health. The sequenced material came from memory CD4+ T cells sorted from blood. As to subset: CD45RA-negative fraction. The CDR3 loop reads CASSLGTSGNTIYF. In DNA form, the CDR3 reads TGCGCCAGCAGTTTGGGGACATCAGGAAACACCATATATTTT.